The 31 T cell receptor beta chains listed next were all sequenced from one sample in a study of T-cell reconstitution after alpha-beta-depleted transplantation in children. Unique molecular identifiers tagged the TCRbeta library. One entry per CDR3 protein, called by TCRdb with MiXCR from the PCR reads. Of 250,000 to 300,000 distinct CDR3 sequences in the sample, roughly a tenth were seen once. Here the sequenced sample was PBMCs, taken before TCRalphabeta/CD19-depleted stem cell transplant. All receptors derive from a boy under two years old with acute myeloid leukemia, due to receive a stem cell transplant.

There are many counts of this clonotype. The CDR3 coding sequence is TGTGCCAGCAGCTTAGATGGGACAGAACTCAATGATGGGACCCAGTACTTC. Encoded protein: CASSLDGTELNDGTQYF. J is TRBJ2-5 and V is TRBV11-1; 7 bases match TRBD1. The V segment lost 1 base and the J segment 7 bases; nucleotides outside the gene matches: 15. The CDR3 totals 17 residues. The germline CDR1 and CDR2 sequences are SGHAT and FQDESV (reference sequence). The whole variable domain, filled in from reference TRBV11-1 and TRBJ2-5, reads EAEVAQSPRYKITEKSQAVAFWCDPISGHATLYWYRQILGQGPELLVQFQDESVVDDSQLPKDRFSAERLKGVDSTLKIQPAELGDSAMYLCASSLDGTELNDGTQYFGPGTRLLVL.

This clonotype came up many times. V gene TRBV7-2 combines with J gene TRBJ2-5, with TRBD2 matching over 8 bases. Looked up from germline, CDR1 is SGHTA and CDR2 is FQGNSA. V lost 6 bases to trimming and J lost 9 bases; unmatched junction nucleotides: 15. The CDR3 contains 15 residues. The CDR3 DNA reads as TGTGCCAGCAGAACCACTAGCGGCGAAAGGGGGGCCCAGTACTTC. Its translation: CASRTTSGERGAQYF.

The genes are TRBV12-3 or TRBV12-4 and TRBJ2-3; 8 bases line up with TRBD1. The length of the CDR3 is 18 residues. Trimming removed 3 bases from V and 6 bases from J; junction bases left unmatched: 17. The CDR3 here is CASSFRFEIGQGSDTQYF. The CDR3 nucleotides read TGTGCCAGCAGTTTTAGATTTGAAATCGGACAGGGCTCGGATACGCAGTATTTT.

The chain recombines TRBV19 with TRBJ2-7, with a possible D match to TRBD1 (5 bases). Per the germline V gene, CDR1 is LNHDA and CDR2 is SQIVND (reference sequence). Trimming took off 10 bases at V and 3 bases at J, with 16 bases between the two ends. This CDR3 has 13 amino acids. The CDR3 DNA reads as TGTGCCACCGAAGGCAGGGAAGGCTACGAGCAGTACTTC. Its translation: CATEGREGYEQYF.

In this sample, this clonotype turned up many times. In DNA form, the CDR3 reads TGTGCCAGCAGCCCCCAGGCGGGGACAGGAAATGAAAAACTGTTTTTT. The encoded protein is CASSPQAGTGNEKLFF. The gene calls are TRBV5-5 and TRBJ1-4; 8 nucleotides match TRBD1. The V segment lost 4 bases and the J segment 5 bases; nucleotides outside the gene matches: 10. The CDR3 covers 16 residues. Germline V gene data show CDR1 as SGHKS and CDR2 as YYEKEE (reference sequence).

Ten or more counts support this clonotype. At one end, the junction sequence differs from germline, possibly due to a read error. The V and J genes are TRBV5-1 and TRBJ2-7; D ambiguous. Germline V gene lookup returns CDR1 SGHRS and CDR2 YFSETQ. This CDR3 region has 12 residues. The CDR3 loop is CASSFGAYEQYF. In DNA form, the CDR3 reads TGTGCCAGCAGTTTTGGGGCCTACGAGCAGTACTTC.

The table lists this clonotype with many counts. The gene calls are TRBV7-9 and TRBJ2-4, with a tentative D call TRBD2 (5 bases). The germline V and J ends were trimmed by 0 bases and 5 bases, with 14 bases remaining between them. This CDR3 has 16 residues. The germline V gene encodes CDR1 SEHNR and CDR2 FQNEAQ (reference sequence). CDR3 sequence: CASSLADTRAENIQYF. The CDR3 coding sequence is TGTGCCAGCAGCTTAGCCGACACGAGGGCCGAAAACATTCAGTACTTC.

This clonotype was picked up a small number of times. The V call is TRBV4-2, the J call TRBJ1-1; D might be TRBD1 (6 bases). V lost 2 bases, J lost 1 base, and 23 bases lay in between. Per the germline V gene, CDR1 is LGHNA and CDR2 is YNFKEQ. This CDR3 has 19 residues. The DNA of the CDR3 is TGTGCCAGCAGCCAACACCTGAGGGGGTTTCGGAAAGCGAACACTGAAGCTTTCTTT. It specifies CASSQHLRGFRKANTEAFF.

This clonotype appeared many times. The V and J genes are TRBV6-5 and TRBJ1-4; 9 bases match TRBD1. CDR3 size: 15 residues. Germline CDR1 MNHEY, CDR2 SVGAGI. The V segment lost 3 bases and the J segment 7 bases; nucleotides outside the gene matches: 6. CDR3 sequence: CASSYSGTGSEKLFF. Here the CDR3 DNA reads TGTGCCAGCAGTTATTCCGGGACAGGGAGTGAAAAACTGTTTTTT.

This clonotype was found many times. The chain links TRBV7-3 to TRBJ2-5, with a possible D match to TRBD2 (5 bases). Trimming removed 1 base at V and 1 base at J, with 13 bases between. This CDR3 spans 16 amino acids. CDR1 is SGHTA, CDR2 FQGTGA, per germline. The CDR3 sequence: CASSLIASPIQETQYF. The CDR3 region has the DNA TGTGCCAGCAGCTTAATAGCTAGCCCCATCCAAGAGACCCAGTACTTC.

At least ten counts were recorded for this clonotype. This rearrangement joins TRBV5-1 to TRBJ2-3; D is ambiguous. Germline CDR1 and CDR2: SGHRS and YFSETQ. V lost 0 bases and J 2 bases, leaving 16 bases between the germline ends. The CDR3 spans 17 residues. The CDR3 region has the DNA TGCGCCAGCAGCTTGGACTTCCGGACCGATCCCACAGATACGCAGTATTTT. Translated: CASSLDFRTDPTDTQYF.

At least ten counts were recorded for this clonotype. The chain is built from TRBV5-1 and TRBJ2-7; D may be TRBD2 (5 bases). The germline V gene encodes CDR1 SGHRS and CDR2 YFSETQ. The CDR3 is 13 residues long. Trimming shortened V by 7 bases and J by 4 bases, and 15 bases separated the two germline ends. CDR3 region: CASGRLSSYEQYF. CDR3 sequence (DNA): TGCGCCAGCGGCAGACTATCCTCTTACGAGCAGTACTTC. Looking up the rest from reference TRBV5-1 and TRBJ2-7 gives the full variable domain: KAGVTQTPRYLIKTRGQQVTLSCSPISGHRSVSWYQQTPGQGLQFLFEYFSETQRNKGNFPGRFSGRQFSNSRSEMNVSTLELGDSALYLCASGRLSSYEQYFGPGTRLTVT.

This clonotype was recorded at least ten times. The chain joins TRBV7-2 to TRBJ2-5; possibly TRBD2 for D (5 bases). In germline, CDR1 is SGHTA, CDR2 FQGNSA. Trimming removed 1 base from V and 4 bases from J, with 10 bases in between. The CDR3 length is 14 residues. In DNA, the CDR3 is TGTGCCAGCAGCTTAGGGGCTAGCCGAGAGACCCAGTACTTC. Its translation is CASSLGASRETQYF.

This clonotype came up many times. The chain carries TRBV11-2 and TRBJ2-7; D possibly uses TRBD1 or TRBD2 (5 bases each). V was shortened by 3 bases and J by 0 bases, with 15 bases between the two germline ends. The CDR3 contains 16 residues. From germline, CDR1 is SGHAT and CDR2 FQNNGV. The CDR3 nucleotides are TGTGCCAGCAGCTTTAACCCGGGACGTAGCTCCTACGAGCAGTACTTC. Protein: CASSFNPGRSSYEQYF.

The chain is built from TRBV13 and TRBJ2-5; D remains unclear. CDR3 length equals 14 residues. Germline V gene sequence: CDR1 PRHDT, CDR2 FYEKMQ (reference sequence). The V end was cut by 3 bases, the J end by 3 bases, with 11 bases between. The CDR3 loop is CASSFVSAKETQYF. The CDR3 coding sequence is TGTGCCAGCAGCTTTGTCAGCGCTAAAGAGACCCAGTACTTC.

Many counts were recorded for this clonotype. The V call is TRBV7-2, the J call TRBJ2-7, with 7 bases that match TRBD1. Germline CDR1 SGHTA, CDR2 FQGNSA. This CDR3 region has 14 residues. The J segment lost 2 bases and the V segment lost 5 bases, leaving 6 bases of the junction unmatched. The CDR3 region is CASSTRTGAYEQYF. In DNA, the CDR3 is TGTGCCAGCAGCACCCGGACAGGAGCCTACGAGCAGTACTTC.

This clonotype was seen many times. The chain combines TRBV18 with TRBJ2-7; no clear D gene. The CDR3 is 14 amino acids. V lost 2 bases and J 2 bases, leaving 10 bases between the germline ends. CDR1 is KGHSH, CDR2 LQKENI, per germline. The CDR3 DNA reads as TGTGCCAGCTCACCAACTGAGGAGCCCTACGAGCAGTACTTC. This codes for CASSPTEEPYEQYF.

In this sample, this clonotype turned up many times. The J gene is TRBJ2-6, the V gene TRBV18; TRBD1 is a possible D gene (5 bases). CDR3 length: 15 residues. V shed 5 bases and J shed 0 bases, with 8 bases lying between them. The germline CDR1 and CDR2 sequences are KGHSH and LQKENI. The CDR3 DNA sequence: TGTGCCAGCTCAATAACAGGCTCTGGGGCCAACGTCCTGACTTTC. Amino acids: CASSITGSGANVLTF.

Turning to this clonotype: Germline is not matched at one junction end, which may reflect a read error. The chain employs TRBV20-1 and TRBJ2-7, with 7 nucleotides matching TRBD2. CDR1 is DFQATT, CDR2 SNEGSKA, per germline (reference sequence). The CDR3 loop spans 15 amino acids. The CDR3 DNA follows: TGCAGTGCTAGAGCCACCGGGACTATCTCCTCCGAGCAGTACTTC. It yields the protein CSARATGTISSEQYF.

At least ten counts were recorded for this clonotype. The chain is built from TRBV11-2 and TRBJ2-5; 10 bases map to TRBD2. Unmatched junction bases numbered 8, after V lost 5 bases and J lost 2 bases. Germline CDR1 and CDR2: SGHAT and FQNNGV. The CDR3 is made up of 16 amino acids. The CDR3 sequence is CASSILLAGKQETQYF. CDR3 in DNA: TGTGCCAGCAGCATCCTACTAGCGGGGAAGCAAGAGACCCAGTACTTC.

In its sample, this clonotype was seen many times. V usage is TRBV20-1 and J usage is TRBJ1-6; 7 nucleotides line up with TRBD1. Germline trimming cut 3 bases from V and 3 bases from J; bases unmatched to any gene: 5. Germline V CDR1 and CDR2: DFQATT, SNEGSKA (reference sequence). The CDR3 consists of 15 residues. This chain's CDR3 is CSARYRGGYNSPLHF. The CDR3 DNA sequence: TGCAGTGCTAGGTACAGGGGCGGCTATAATTCACCCCTCCACTTT.

This clonotype was picked up a small number of times. The genes are TRBV7-2 and TRBJ2-3, with 9 bases identical to TRBD2. Germline-derived CDR1 and CDR2 are SGHTA and FQGNSA. The CDR3 contains 15 residues. Trimming removed 5 bases from V and 3 bases from J; junction bases left unmatched: 6. CDR3 region: CASSNRLAETDTQYF. Written as DNA, the CDR3 is TGTGCCAGCAGCAACCGACTAGCGGAAACAGATACGCAGTATTTT.

This clonotype was counted ten times or more. This chain connects TRBV28 to TRBJ1-1, with D possibly matching TRBD1 (5 bases). V lost 3 bases, J lost 1 base, and 9 bases lay in between. The CDR3 runs 14 residues. From germline, CDR1 is MDHEN and CDR2 SYDVKM. CDR3 loop: CASSLLRGNTEAFF. The CDR3 DNA sequence: TGTGCCAGCAGTTTGTTGAGGGGGAACACTGAAGCTTTCTTT.

On this clonotype: A much larger clone sits a single nucleotide away, making a read error possible. This rearrangement joins TRBV28 to TRBJ1-5; no clear D gene. This CDR3 contains 13 residues. Germline CDR1 is MDHEN and CDR2 is SYDVKM. CDR3 sequence: CGSSWYSNQPQHF. DNA of the CDR3: TGTGGCAGCAGTTGGTATAGCAATCAGCCCCAGCATTTT.

The table lists this clonotype with many counts. The chain combines TRBV12-3 or TRBV12-4 with TRBJ2-4; D remains ambiguous. Trimming took 5 bases from V and 6 from J, leaving 8 bases between them. The CDR3 spans 12 residues. CDR3 coding DNA: TGTGCCAGCAGTACATGGGCAAACATTCAGTACTTC. As protein: CASSTWANIQYF.

This clonotype was counted ten times or more. V is TRBV6-5 and J is TRBJ2-1; 10 bases agree with TRBD2. This CDR3 is built from 17 residues. Germline lookup yields CDR1 MNHEY and CDR2 SVGAGI. The J segment lost 8 bases and the V segment lost 0 bases, leaving 10 bases of the junction unmatched. CDR3 loop: CASSYSASGSYSDEQFF. The CDR3 DNA sequence: TGTGCCAGCAGTTACTCGGCTAGCGGGAGCTATAGTGATGAGCAGTTCTTC.

This clonotype appeared a few times. The genes are TRBV4-2 and TRBJ2-7, with 9 bases lining up with TRBD1. Germline V lookup: CDR1 LGHNA, CDR2 YNFKEQ. The V gene end was trimmed by 2 bases and the J gene end by 6 bases; junction bases not matched to a gene: 5. The CDR3 loop spans 14 amino acids. The CDR3 region has the DNA TGTGCCAGCAGCCAACAGGACAGGGGTGGCGAGCAGTACTTC. Its translation: CASSQQDRGGEQYF.

This clonotype was counted at least ten times. The chain recombines TRBV7-9 with TRBJ2-3; a weak D match, TRBD1 (5 bases). Trimming took 6 bases from V and 1 from J, leaving 11 bases between them. The CDR3 runs 14 residues. The germline gives CDR1 SEHNR, CDR2 FQNEAQ (reference sequence). The DNA of the CDR3 is TGTGCCAGCAGTTTAAGCAGGGGCACAGATACGCAGTATTTT. Translated, it gives CASSLSRGTDTQYF.

The table lists this clonotype with a few counts. V usage is TRBV29-1 and J usage is TRBJ1-1; D is uncertain. Germline-derived CDR1 and CDR2 are SQVTM and ANQGSEA. The CDR3 sequence is 14 residues long. V lost 1 base, J lost 3 bases, and 12 bases lay in between. The CDR3 coding sequence is TGCAGCGTTGAAGTTCCGGGTCGGTACACTGAAGCTTTCTTT. It codes for CSVEVPGRYTEAFF.

The V and J genes are TRBV28 and TRBJ1-5; no firm D call. The length of the CDR3 is 14 residues. Germline values: CDR1 MDHEN, CDR2 SYDVKM. The germline V and J ends were trimmed by 2 bases and 4 bases, with 9 bases remaining between them. The CDR3 sequence is CASSLTQLNQPQHF. In DNA form, the CDR3 reads TGTGCCAGCAGTTTAACTCAGCTAAATCAGCCCCAGCATTTT.

This clonotype was seen at least ten times. The chain uses TRBV20-1 and TRBJ2-1; 8 bases line up with TRBD1. The germline CDR1 and CDR2 sequences are DFQATT and SNEGSKA (reference sequence). V shed 5 bases, J shed 4 bases, and the junction held 7 bases outside the gene matches. The CDR3 runs 14 residues. The CDR3 DNA follows: TGCAGTGCTGCCGGACAGGGTCTATACAATGAGCAGTTCTTC. It encodes CSAAGQGLYNEQFF.